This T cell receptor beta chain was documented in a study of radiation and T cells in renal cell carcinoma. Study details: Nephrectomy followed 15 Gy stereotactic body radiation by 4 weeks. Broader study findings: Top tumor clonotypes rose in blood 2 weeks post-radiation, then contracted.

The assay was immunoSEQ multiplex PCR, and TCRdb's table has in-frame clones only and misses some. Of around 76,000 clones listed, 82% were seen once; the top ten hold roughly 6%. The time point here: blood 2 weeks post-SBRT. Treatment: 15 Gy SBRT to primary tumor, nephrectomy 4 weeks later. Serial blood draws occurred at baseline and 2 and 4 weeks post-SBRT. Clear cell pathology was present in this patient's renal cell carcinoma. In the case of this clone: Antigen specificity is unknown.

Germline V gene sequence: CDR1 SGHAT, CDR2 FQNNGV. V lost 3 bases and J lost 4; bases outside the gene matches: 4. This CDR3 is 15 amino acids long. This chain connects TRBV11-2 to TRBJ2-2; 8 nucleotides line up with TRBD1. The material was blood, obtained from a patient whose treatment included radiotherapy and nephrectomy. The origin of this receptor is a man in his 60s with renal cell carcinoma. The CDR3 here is CASSFGQGLTGELFF. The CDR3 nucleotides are TGTGCCAGCAGCTTCGGACAGGGTCTCACCGGGGAGCTGTTTTTT. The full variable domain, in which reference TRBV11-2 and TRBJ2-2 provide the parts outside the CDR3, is EAGVAQSPRYKIIEKRQSVAFWCNPISGHATLYWYQQILGQGPKLLIQFQNNGVVDDSQLPKDRFSAERLKGVDSTLKIQPAKLEDSAVYLCASSFGQGLTGELFFGEGSRLTVL.